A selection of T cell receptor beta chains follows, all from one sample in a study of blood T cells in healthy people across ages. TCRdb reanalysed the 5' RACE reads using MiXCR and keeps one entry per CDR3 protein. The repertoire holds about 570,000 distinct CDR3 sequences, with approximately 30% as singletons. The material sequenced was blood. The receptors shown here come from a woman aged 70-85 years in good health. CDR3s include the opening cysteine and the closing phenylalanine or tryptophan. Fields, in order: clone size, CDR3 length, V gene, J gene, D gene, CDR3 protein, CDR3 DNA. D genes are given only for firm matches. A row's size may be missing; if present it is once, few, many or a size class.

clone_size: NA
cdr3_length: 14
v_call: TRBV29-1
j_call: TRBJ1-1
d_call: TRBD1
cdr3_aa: CSAGDRQGYTEAFF
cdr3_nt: TGCAGCGCTGGGGACCGACAGGGGTATACTGAAGCTTTCTTT

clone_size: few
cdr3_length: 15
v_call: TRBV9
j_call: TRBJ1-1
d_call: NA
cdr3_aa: CASSVWDGVNTEAFF
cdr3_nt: TGTGCCAGCAGCGTATGGGATGGGGTGAACACTGAAGCTTTCTTT

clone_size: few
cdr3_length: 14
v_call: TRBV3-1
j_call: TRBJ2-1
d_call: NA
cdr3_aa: CASSQEGGINEQFF
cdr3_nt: TGTGCCAGCAGCCAAGAAGGGGGTATCAATGAGCAGTTCTTC

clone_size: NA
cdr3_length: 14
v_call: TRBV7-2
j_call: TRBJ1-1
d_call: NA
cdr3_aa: CASSSQSWRTGAFF
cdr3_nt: TGTGCCAGCAGCTCACAGAGCTGGAGGACTGGAGCTTTCTTT

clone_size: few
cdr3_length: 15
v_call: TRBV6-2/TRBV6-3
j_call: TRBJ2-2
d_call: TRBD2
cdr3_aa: CASSKRLALAGELFF
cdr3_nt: TGTGCCAGCAGTAAGAGACTAGCTCTGGCCGGGGAGCTGTTTTTT

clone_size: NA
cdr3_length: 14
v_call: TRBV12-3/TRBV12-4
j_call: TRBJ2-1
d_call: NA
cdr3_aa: CASSPGGEYNEQFF
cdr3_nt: TGTGCCAGCAGTCCAGGGGGGGAATACAATGAGCAGTTCTTC

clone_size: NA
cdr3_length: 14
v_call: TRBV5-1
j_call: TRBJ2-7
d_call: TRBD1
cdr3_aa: CASSLGDREHEQYF
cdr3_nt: TGCGCCAGCAGCTTGGGGGACAGGGAACACGAGCAGTACTTC

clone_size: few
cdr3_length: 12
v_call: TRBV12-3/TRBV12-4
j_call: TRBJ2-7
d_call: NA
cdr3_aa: CASSLVIDEQYF
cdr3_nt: TGTGCCAGCAGTTTAGTTATCGACGAGCAGTACTTC

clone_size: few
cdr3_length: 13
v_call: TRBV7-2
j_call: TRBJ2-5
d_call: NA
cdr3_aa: CASSPQGYETQYF
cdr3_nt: TGTGCCAGCAGCCCCCAGGGATACGAGACCCAGTACTTC

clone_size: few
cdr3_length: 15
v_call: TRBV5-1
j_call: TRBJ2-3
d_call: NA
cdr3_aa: CASSEPRGFTDTQYF
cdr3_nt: TGCGCCAGCAGCGAACCCCGGGGTTTCACAGATACGCAGTATTTT

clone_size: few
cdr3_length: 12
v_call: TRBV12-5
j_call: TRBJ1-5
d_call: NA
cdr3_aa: CASGWEIQPQHF
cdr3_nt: TGTGCTAGTGGTTGGGAGATTCAGCCCCAGCATTTT

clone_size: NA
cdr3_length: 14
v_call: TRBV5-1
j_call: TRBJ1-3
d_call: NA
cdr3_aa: CASSLDYSGNTIYF
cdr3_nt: TGCGCCAGCAGCTTGGACTACAGTGGAAACACCATATATTTT

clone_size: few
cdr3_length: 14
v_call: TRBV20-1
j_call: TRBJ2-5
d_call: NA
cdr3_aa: CSARAGGDFLTQYF
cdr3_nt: TGCAGTGCTAGAGCGGGTGGAGACTTTTTGACCCAGTACTTC

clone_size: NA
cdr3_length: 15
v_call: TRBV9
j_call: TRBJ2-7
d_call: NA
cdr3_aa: CASSVAPGVPYEQYF
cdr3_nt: TGTGCCAGCAGCGTAGCTCCAGGGGTCCCCTACGAGCAGTACTTC

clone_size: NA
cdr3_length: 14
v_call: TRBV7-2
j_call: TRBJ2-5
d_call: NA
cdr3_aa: CASSLNGGKETQYF
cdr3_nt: TGTGCCAGCAGCTTAAATGGCGGGAAGGAGACCCAGTACTTC

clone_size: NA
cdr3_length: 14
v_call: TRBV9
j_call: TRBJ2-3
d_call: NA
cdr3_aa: CASSVNSPTDTQYF
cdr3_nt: TGTGCCAGCAGCGTGAATAGCCCCACAGATACGCAGTATTTT

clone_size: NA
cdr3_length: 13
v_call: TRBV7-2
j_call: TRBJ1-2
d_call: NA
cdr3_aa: CASSSTAPYGYTF
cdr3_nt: TGTGCCAGCAGCTCGACAGCCCCCTATGGCTACACCTTC

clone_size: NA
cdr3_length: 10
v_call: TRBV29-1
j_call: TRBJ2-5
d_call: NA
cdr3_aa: CGVWGLTQYF
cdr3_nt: TGCGGCGTTTGGGGGCTGACCCAGTACTTC

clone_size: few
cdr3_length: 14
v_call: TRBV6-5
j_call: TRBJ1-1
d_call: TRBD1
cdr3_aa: CASRYRDRVTEAFF
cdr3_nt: TGTGCCAGCAGGTACCGGGACAGGGTCACTGAAGCTTTCTTT

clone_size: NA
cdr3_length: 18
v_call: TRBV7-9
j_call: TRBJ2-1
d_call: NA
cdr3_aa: CASSFVPSWVGAYNEQFF
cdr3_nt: TGTGCCAGCAGCTTCGTCCCTTCGTGGGTGGGAGCTTACAATGAGCAGTTCTTC

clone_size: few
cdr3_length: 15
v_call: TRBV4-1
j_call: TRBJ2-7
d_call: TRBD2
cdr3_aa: CASSHPGLSTYEQYF
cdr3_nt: TGCGCCAGCAGCCACCCGGGACTATCAACCTACGAGCAGTACTTC

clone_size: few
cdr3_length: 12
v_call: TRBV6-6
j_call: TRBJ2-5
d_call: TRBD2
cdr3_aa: CASISSGATQYF
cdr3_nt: TGTGCCAGCATTTCTAGCGGGGCCACCCAGTACTTC

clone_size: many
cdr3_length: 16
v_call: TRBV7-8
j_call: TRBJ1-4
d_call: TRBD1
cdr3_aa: CASSLNAGTVNEKLFF
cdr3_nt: TGTGCCAGCAGCTTAAACGCTGGGACAGTTAATGAAAAACTGTTTTTT

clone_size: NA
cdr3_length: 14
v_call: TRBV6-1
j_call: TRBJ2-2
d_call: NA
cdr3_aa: CASSEAPPYGELFF
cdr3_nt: TGTGCCAGCAGTGAAGCCCCCCCGTACGGGGAGCTGTTTTTT

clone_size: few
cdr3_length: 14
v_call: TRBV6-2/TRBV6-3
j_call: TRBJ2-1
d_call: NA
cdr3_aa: CASSYRPRGWEQFF
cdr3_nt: TGTGCCAGCAGTTACCGTCCCAGGGGATGGGAGCAGTTCTTC

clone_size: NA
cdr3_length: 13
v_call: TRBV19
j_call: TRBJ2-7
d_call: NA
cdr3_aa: CASSSNLANEQYF
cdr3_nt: TGTGCCAGTAGTAGCAACCTAGCAAACGAGCAGTACTTC

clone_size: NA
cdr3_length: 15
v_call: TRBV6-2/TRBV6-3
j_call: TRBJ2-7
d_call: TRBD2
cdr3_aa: CASSPSGGLSYEQYF
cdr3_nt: TGTGCCAGCAGTCCCAGCGGGGGCCTTTCCTACGAGCAGTACTTC

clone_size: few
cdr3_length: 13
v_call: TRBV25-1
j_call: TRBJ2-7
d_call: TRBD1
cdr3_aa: CASSSDRVAEQYF
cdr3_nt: TGTGCCAGCAGTTCCGACAGGGTGGCCGAGCAGTACTTC